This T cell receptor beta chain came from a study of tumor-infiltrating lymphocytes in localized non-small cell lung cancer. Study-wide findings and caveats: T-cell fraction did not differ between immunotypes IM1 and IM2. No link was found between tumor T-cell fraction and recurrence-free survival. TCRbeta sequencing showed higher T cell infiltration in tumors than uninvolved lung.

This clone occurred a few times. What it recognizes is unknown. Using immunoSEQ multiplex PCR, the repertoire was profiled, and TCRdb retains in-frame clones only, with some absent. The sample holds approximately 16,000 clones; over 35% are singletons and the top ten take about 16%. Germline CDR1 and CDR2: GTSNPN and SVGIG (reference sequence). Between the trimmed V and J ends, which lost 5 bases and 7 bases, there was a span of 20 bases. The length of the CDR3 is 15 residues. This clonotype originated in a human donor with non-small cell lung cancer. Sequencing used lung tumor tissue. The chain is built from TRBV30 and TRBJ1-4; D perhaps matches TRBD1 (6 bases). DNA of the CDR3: TGTGCCTGGGGGGGCCTCGTGGGGAACGGTGAAAAACTGTTTTTT. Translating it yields CAWGGLVGNGEKLFF.